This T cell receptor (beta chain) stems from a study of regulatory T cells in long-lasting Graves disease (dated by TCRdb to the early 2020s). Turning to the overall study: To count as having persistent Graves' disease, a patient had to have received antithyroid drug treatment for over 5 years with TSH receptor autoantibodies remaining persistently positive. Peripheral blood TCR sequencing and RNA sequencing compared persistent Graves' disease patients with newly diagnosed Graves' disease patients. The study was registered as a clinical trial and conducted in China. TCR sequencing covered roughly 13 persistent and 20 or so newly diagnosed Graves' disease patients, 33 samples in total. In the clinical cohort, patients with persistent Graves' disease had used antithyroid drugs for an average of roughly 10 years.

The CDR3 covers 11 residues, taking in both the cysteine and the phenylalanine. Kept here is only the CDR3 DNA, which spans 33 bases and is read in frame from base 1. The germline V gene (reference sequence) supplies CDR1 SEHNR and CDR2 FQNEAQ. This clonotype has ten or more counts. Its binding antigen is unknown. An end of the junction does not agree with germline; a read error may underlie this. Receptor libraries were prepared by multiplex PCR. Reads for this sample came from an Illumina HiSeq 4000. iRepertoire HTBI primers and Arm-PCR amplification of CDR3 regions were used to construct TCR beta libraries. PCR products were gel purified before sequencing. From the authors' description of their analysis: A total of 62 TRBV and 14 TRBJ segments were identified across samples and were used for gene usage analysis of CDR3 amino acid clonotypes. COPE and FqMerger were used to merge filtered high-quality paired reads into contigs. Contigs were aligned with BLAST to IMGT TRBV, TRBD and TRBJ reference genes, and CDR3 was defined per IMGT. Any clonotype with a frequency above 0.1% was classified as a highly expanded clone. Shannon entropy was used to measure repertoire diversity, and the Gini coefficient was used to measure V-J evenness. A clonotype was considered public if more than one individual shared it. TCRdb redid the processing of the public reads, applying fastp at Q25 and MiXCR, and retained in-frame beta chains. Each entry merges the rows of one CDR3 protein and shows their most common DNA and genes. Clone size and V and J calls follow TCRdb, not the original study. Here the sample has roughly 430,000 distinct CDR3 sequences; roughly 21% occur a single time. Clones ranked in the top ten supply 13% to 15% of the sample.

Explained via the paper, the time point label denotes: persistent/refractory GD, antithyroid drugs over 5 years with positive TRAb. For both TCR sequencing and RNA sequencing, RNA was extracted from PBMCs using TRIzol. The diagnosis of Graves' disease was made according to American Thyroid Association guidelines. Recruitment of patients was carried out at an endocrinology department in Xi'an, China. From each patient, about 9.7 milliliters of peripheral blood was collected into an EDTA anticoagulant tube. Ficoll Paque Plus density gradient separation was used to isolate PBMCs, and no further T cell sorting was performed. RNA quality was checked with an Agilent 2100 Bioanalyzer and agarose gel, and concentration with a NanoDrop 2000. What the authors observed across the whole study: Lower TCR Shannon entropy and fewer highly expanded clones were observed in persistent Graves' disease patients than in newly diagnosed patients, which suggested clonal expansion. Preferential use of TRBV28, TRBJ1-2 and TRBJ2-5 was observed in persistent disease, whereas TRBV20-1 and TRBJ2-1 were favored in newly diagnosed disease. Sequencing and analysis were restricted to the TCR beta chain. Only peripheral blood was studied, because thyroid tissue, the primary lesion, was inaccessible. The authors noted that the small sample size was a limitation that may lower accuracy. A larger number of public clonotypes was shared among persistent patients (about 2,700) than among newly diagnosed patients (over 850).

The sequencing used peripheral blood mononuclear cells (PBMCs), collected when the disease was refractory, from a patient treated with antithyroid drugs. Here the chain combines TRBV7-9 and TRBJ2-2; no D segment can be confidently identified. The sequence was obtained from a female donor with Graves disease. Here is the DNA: TGTGCGAGCACGTCAGGATCGGAGCTGTTTTTT. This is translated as CASTSGSELFF.